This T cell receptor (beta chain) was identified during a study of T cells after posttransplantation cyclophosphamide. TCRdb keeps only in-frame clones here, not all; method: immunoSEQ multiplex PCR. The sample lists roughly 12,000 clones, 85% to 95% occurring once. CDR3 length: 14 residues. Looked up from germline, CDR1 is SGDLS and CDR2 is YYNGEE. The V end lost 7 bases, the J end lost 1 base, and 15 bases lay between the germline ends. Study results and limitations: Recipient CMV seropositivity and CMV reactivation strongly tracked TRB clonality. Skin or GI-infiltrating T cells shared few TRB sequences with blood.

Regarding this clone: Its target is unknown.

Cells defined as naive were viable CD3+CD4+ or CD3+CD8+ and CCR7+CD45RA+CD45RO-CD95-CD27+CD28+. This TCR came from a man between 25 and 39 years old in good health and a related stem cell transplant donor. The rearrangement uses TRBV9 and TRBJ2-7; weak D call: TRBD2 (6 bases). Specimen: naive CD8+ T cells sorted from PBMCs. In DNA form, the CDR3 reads TGTGCCAGCTCCCCGGAGGGTAGTTCCTACGAGCAGTACTTC. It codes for CASSPEGSSYEQYF.